One sample yielded the 23 T cell receptor beta chains listed below, sequenced in a study of blood T cell repertoires in COVID-19. The assay was immunoSEQ multiplex PCR, and TCRdb's table has in-frame clones only and misses some. The sample consists of roughly 260,000 clones, about 87% of them appearing once. The sequenced sample was PBMCs or T cells enriched from blood (not recorded which). These receptors were taken from a young woman with acute COVID-19.

This clone was seen a handful of times. J is TRBJ1-4 and V is TRBV12-3 or TRBV12-4; D remains ambiguous. The CDR3 covers 13 residues. The V end lost 5 bases, the J end lost 7 bases, and 11 bases lay between the germline ends. CDR3 residues: CASSARRSEKLFF. DNA of the CDR3: TGTGCCAGCAGTGCTCGGAGGAGTGAAAAACTGTTTTTT.

This chain joins TRBV5-1 and TRBJ1-6; 7 bases line up with TRBD1. This CDR3 contains 15 residues. Trimming at V came to 0 bases and at J to 3 bases, leaving 0 bases not matched to a gene. Germline V CDR1 and CDR2: SGHRS, YFSETQ. As DNA, the CDR3 is TGCGCCAGCAGCTTGGGACAGGGCTATAATTCACCCCTCCACTTT. It codes for CASSLGQGYNSPLHF.

The chain joins TRBV7-9 to TRBJ1-3; D not certain. The germline CDR1 and CDR2 sequences are SEHNR and FQNEAQ (reference sequence). This CDR3 spans 15 amino acids. V was cut by 5 bases and J by 0 bases, with 11 bases left in between. CDR3 nucleotides: TGTGCCAGCAGCCCCCAGCTAGGCTCTGGAAACACCATATATTTT. Residues: CASSPQLGSGNTIYF.

This sequence joins TRBV7-9 and TRBJ2-2; possible D gene TRBD2, 5 bases. Germline V gene sequence: CDR1 SEHNR, CDR2 FQNEAQ (reference sequence). V lost 0 bases to trimming and J lost 6 bases, with 5 bases between them. This CDR3 contains 13 residues. The CDR3 region is CASSLAGAGELFF. As DNA, the CDR3 is TGTGCCAGCAGCTTAGCCGGGGCCGGGGAGCTGTTTTTT. Full variable domain (outside the CDR3, taken from reference TRBV7-9 and TRBJ2-2): DTGVSQNPRHKITKRGQNVTFRCDPISEHNRLYWYRQTLGQGPEFLTYFQNEAQLEKSRLLSDRFSAERPKGSFSTLEIQRTEQGDSAMYLCASSLAGAGELFFGEGSRLTVL.

The chain recombines TRBV7-2 with TRBJ1-1; D call uncertain. V lost 8 bases and J 3 bases, leaving 13 bases between the germline ends. The V gene's germline CDR1 is SGHTA and CDR2 FQGNSA. CDR3 length: 13 residues. In DNA form, the CDR3 reads TGTGCCAGCCAGCAGTCAGGATACACTGAAGCTTTCTTT. Its protein product is CASQQSGYTEAFF.

CDR3 region: CASSSNNYGYTF. CDR3 coding DNA: TGTGCCAGCTCTAGCAACAACTATGGCTACACCTTC. This chain joins TRBV18 and TRBJ1-2; no firm D call. Trimming took 6 bases from V and 2 from J, leaving 7 bases between them. The CDR3 length is 12 residues. Germline CDR1 and CDR2: KGHSH and LQKENI. Combining the CDR3 with reference TRBV18 and TRBJ1-2 gives the whole variable domain NAGVMQNPRHLVRRRGQEARLRCSPMKGHSHVYWYRQLPEEGLKFMVYLQKENIIDESGMPKERFSAEFPKEGPSILRIQQVVRGDSAAYFCASSSNNYGYTFGSGTRLTVV.

The count of this clone is one. The V gene is TRBV11-2, the J gene TRBJ1-2; 9 positions agree with TRBD1. With V trimmed by 1 base and J by 9 bases, 9 bases remained unmatched. Germline V gene lookup returns CDR1 SGHAT and CDR2 FQNNGV. The CDR3 consists of 15 residues. In DNA, the CDR3 is TGTGCCAGCAGCTTAGTCTCAGGGACAGGGCAGAGCTACACCTTC. This gives the protein CASSLVSGTGQSYTF. The full variable domain, completed using reference TRBV11-2 and TRBJ1-2, is EAGVAQSPRYKIIEKRQSVAFWCNPISGHATLYWYQQILGQGPKLLIQFQNNGVVDDSQLPKDRFSAERLKGVDSTLKIQPAKLEDSAVYLCASSLVSGTGQSYTFGSGTRLTVV.

This chain connects TRBV4-3 to TRBJ1-2; D may be TRBD1 (5 bases). This CDR3 has 15 amino acids. Germline CDR1 LGHNA, CDR2 YSLEER. V shed 8 bases and J shed 0 bases, with 16 bases lying between them. CDR3 sequence (DNA): TGCGCCAGCCGCGGCGGGGCAGGCTCTAACTATGGCTACACCTTC. Amino acid sequence: CASRGGAGSNYGYTF.

V usage is TRBV6-5 and J usage is TRBJ1-2; 8 bases agree with TRBD1. The CDR3 extends over 14 amino acids. Trimming at V came to 7 bases and at J to 4 bases, leaving 8 bases not matched to a gene. Germline V gene data show CDR1 as MNHEY and CDR2 as SVGAGI. The CDR3 here is CASTNSGQAYGYTF. In DNA form, the CDR3 reads TGTGCCAGCACCAACTCGGGACAGGCCTATGGCTACACCTTC.

The rearrangement joins TRBV12-3 or TRBV12-4 to TRBJ2-5; TRBD1 might be the D (5 bases). This CDR3 is 13 amino acids long. V was cut by 2 bases and J by 7 bases, with 11 bases left in between. CDR3 amino acids: CASSLLGAVTQYF. The CDR3 DNA sequence: TGTGCCAGCAGTTTACTAGGGGCGGTGACCCAGTACTTC.

This chain connects TRBV12-3 or TRBV12-4 to TRBJ2-7, with 7 bases identical to TRBD2. The CDR3 covers 12 residues. With 8 bases clipped from V and 0 bases from J, the junction kept 1 base outside the gene matches. The CDR3 DNA is TGTGCCAGCGGGAGGGCCTCCTACGAGCAGTACTTC. It is translated as CASGRASYEQYF.

The CDR3 DNA is TGTGCCAGCTCACCACCAAGCAGGAACGAGCAGTACTTC. This translates into CASSPPSRNEQYF. This chain links TRBV18 with TRBJ2-7; D not certain. Germline values: CDR1 KGHSH, CDR2 LQKENI. V gave up 0 bases and J gave up 5 bases, with 8 bases separating them. This CDR3 has 13 amino acids.

The chain is built from TRBV11-3 and TRBJ2-3; the D gene is possibly TRBD2 (7 bases). There are 17 residues in the CDR3. Germline loops: CDR1 SGHNT, CDR2 YENEEA. V was trimmed by 4 bases and J by 3 bases, leaving 20 bases between them. CDR3 amino acids: CASSYSGWGGGTDTQYF. The CDR3 DNA sequence: TGTGCCAGCAGCTACTCCGGGTGGGGGGGCGGAACAGATACGCAGTATTTT.

The chain recombines TRBV5-1 with TRBJ2-7; 8 positions agree with TRBD1. CDR3 length equals 12 residues. V was clipped by 3 bases and J by 6 bases; unmatched bases: 2. Germline V lookup: CDR1 SGHRS, CDR2 YFSETQ. In DNA form, the CDR3 reads TGCGCCAGCAGCTCGGGACAGGCCGAGCAGTACTTC. Its translation is CASSSGQAEQYF.

With respect to this clone: Other DNA variants within this sample encode the same CDR3. The rearrangement joins TRBV7-9 to TRBJ1-5, with D possibly being TRBD1 (6 bases). The CDR3 runs to 14 residues. V was clipped by 1 base and J by 2 bases, with 6 bases between them. Germline assignment: CDR1 SEHNR and CDR2 FQNEAQ (reference sequence). CDR3 nucleotides: TGTGCCAGCAGCTTAGGGACAGGCAATCAGCCCCAGCATTTT. Residues: CASSLGTGNQPQHF.

DNA for the CDR3: TGCGCCAGCAGCCAAAGCGGGGGACAGGGTGTCGAAAAACTGTTTTTT. It specifies CASSQSGGQGVEKLFF. The chain has TRBV4-1 and TRBJ1-4, with 9 bases aligning to TRBD1. Trimming took 2 bases from V and 8 from J; bases not matched to a gene: 9. Germline CDR1 MGHRA, CDR2 YSYEKL. This CDR3 spans 16 amino acids.

The chain uses TRBV18 and TRBJ2-5; TRBD2 is a possible D gene (6 bases). The CDR3 consists of 15 residues. V dropped 3 bases and J dropped 2 bases, with 13 bases sitting between them. The germline V gene has CDR1 KGHSH and CDR2 LQKENI. DNA of the CDR3: TGTGCCAGCTCACCGGATTCGGGGGTACAAGAGACCCAGTACTTC. Translating it yields CASSPDSGVQETQYF. The full variable domain, completed using reference TRBV18 and TRBJ2-5, is NAGVMQNPRHLVRRRGQEARLRCSPMKGHSHVYWYRQLPEEGLKFMVYLQKENIIDESGMPKERFSAEFPKEGPSILRIQQVVRGDSAAYFCASSPDSGVQETQYFGPGTRLLVL.

The chain combines TRBV27 with TRBJ2-7; 12 bases are shared with TRBD1. Per germline, CDR1 MNHEY and CDR2 SMNVEV (reference sequence). The ends lost 6 bases at V and 2 bases at J; junction bases unmatched: 5. The CDR3 runs to 15 residues. Here the CDR3 DNA reads TGTGCCAGCAGCACGGGACAGGGGGCCACCTACGAGCAGTACTTC. Translating it yields CASSTGQGATYEQYF.

As for this clone: The same CDR3 is also encoded by other DNA sequences in this sample. V usage is TRBV10-3 and J usage is TRBJ1-4; D is unresolved. Trimming took off 0 bases at V and 4 bases at J, with 12 bases between the two ends. This CDR3 is 16 amino acids long. Germline lookup yields CDR1 ENHRY and CDR2 SYGVKD. The CDR3 sequence is CAISESAASYNEKLFF. The CDR3 nucleotides read TGTGCCATCAGTGAGTCCGCGGCCTCCTATAATGAAAAACTGTTTTTT.

This clone was picked up one time. This rearrangement joins TRBV5-1 to TRBJ2-1, with TRBD1 matching over 8 bases. The germline gives CDR1 SGHRS, CDR2 YFSETQ. The CDR3 is 13 amino acids. V was pared by 5 bases and J by 6 bases, with 4 bases of the junction left unmatched. The CDR3 DNA follows: TGCGCCAGCAGAGACAGGGGTCCCAATGAGCAGTTCTTC. Translated: CASRDRGPNEQFF.

V is TRBV3-1 (or the pseudogene TRBV3-2) and J is TRBJ2-5; TRBD1 matches at 7 bases. Germline loops: CDR1 LGHDT, CDR2 YNNKEL (reference sequence). V gave up 5 bases and J gave up 2 bases; unmatched junction bases: 8. The CDR3 is 15 amino acids. For the CDR3, the DNA is TGTGCCAGCAGCAGCCTAGGGACAGCTCAAGAGACCCAGTACTTC. Its protein is CASSSLGTAQETQYF.

The genes are TRBV7-2 and TRBJ2-3; 7 positions agree with TRBD2. Germline CDR1 SGHTA, CDR2 FQGNSA. Germline trimming cut 2 bases from V and 1 base from J; bases unmatched to any gene: 3. This CDR3 is 15 amino acids long. The CDR3 sequence: CASSLNRGGTDTQYF. DNA of the CDR3: TGTGCCAGCAGCTTAAACCGGGGGGGCACAGATACGCAGTATTTT.

This sequence joins TRBV7-2 and TRBJ2-3, with 7 bases aligning to TRBD1. The V gene's germline CDR1 is SGHTA and CDR2 FQGNSA. The CDR3 is made up of 14 amino acids. J lost 3 bases, V lost 5 bases, and 5 bases had no gene match. The CDR3: CASSRDRETDTQYF. The CDR3 region has the DNA TGTGCCAGCAGCCGCGACAGGGAAACAGATACGCAGTATTTT.